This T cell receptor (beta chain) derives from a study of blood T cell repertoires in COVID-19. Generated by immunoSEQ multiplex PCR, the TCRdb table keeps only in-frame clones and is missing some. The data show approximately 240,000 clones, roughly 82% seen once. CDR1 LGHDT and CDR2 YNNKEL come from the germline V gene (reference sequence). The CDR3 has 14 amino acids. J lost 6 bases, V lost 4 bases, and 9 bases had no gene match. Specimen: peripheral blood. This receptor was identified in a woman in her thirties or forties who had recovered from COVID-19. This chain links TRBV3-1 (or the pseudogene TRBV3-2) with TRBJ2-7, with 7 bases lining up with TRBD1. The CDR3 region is CASSPAGQVPEQYF. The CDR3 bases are TGTGCCAGCAGCCCCGCCGGACAGGTCCCCGAGCAGTACTTC.